The 23 T cell receptor beta chains listed next were all sequenced from one sample in a study of human T cells and chemical hapten exposure. As for time point: patch test 3, about 24 weeks after DPC sensitization. Treatment in this sample: therapeutic diphenylcyclopropenone sensitization with weekly scalp DPC. TCRdb independently ran MiXCR on the RACE reads; one entry per CDR3 protein. The sample lists about 97,000 distinct CDR3 sequences; around a quarter were seen once. The sample here was whole blood, taken in connection with sensitization to the hapten diphenylcyclopropenone (DPC). Source of these receptors: a middle-aged man with alopecia areata. Some clones in this sample may be carry-over from other donors' samples.

This clonotype was seen many times. The rearrangement links TRBV6-5 to TRBJ2-3; D remains ambiguous. The germline gives CDR1 MNHEY, CDR2 SVGAGI. With 6 bases removed from V and 0 bases from J, the gap between germline ends came to 7 bases. The CDR3 has 13 amino acids. The CDR3 protein is CASRDGSTDTQYF. The CDR3 coding sequence is TGTGCCAGCAGAGACGGTAGCACAGATACGCAGTATTTT.

This clonotype was seen at least ten times. V usage is TRBV3-1 and J usage is TRBJ2-3, with 8 bases fitting TRBD2. The CDR3 spans 19 residues. In germline, CDR1 is LGHDT, CDR2 YNNKEL (reference sequence). J gave up 5 bases and V 3 bases, and 19 bases lay outside the gene matches. The CDR3 nucleotides read TGTGCCAGCAGCCATCGGAGAGACTGGGAGCGGGAGCTTGGAGATACGCAGTATTTT. Its protein product is CASSHRRDWERELGDTQYF.

This clonotype was counted only a few times. This chain connects TRBV28 to TRBJ2-5, with D unresolved. The CDR3 is 14 amino acids. Trimming shortened V by 6 bases and J by 3 bases, and 14 bases separated the two germline ends. Germline V gene data show CDR1 as MDHEN and CDR2 as SYDVKM. The CDR3 sequence: CASSPVREEETQYF. The CDR3 DNA reads TGTGCCAGCAGCCCTGTCAGAGAGGAAGAGACCCAGTACTTC.

The chain employs TRBV27 and TRBJ1-2; D is unclear. This CDR3 has 14 residues. The ends were cut back, 4 bases at V and 3 bases at J, with 12 bases in the middle. Looked up from germline, CDR1 is MNHEY and CDR2 is SMNVEV (reference sequence). The CDR3 nucleotides read TGTGCCAGCAGTTCCCGGAACGGGTACTATGGCTACACCTTC. It encodes CASSSRNGYYGYTF.

This clonotype was recorded a few times. The gene calls are TRBV13 and TRBJ2-3, with 8 nucleotides matching TRBD1. Germline-derived CDR1 and CDR2 are PRHDT and FYEKMQ (reference sequence). V lost 5 bases, J lost 1 base, and 8 bases stayed unmatched. The CDR3 loop spans 16 amino acids. The CDR3 sequence is CASSQEDRGRTDTQYF. CDR3 bases: TGTGCCAGCAGCCAAGAAGACAGGGGACGCACAGATACGCAGTATTTT. Full variable domain (rest looked up from reference TRBV13 and TRBJ2-3): AAGVIQSPRHLIKEKRETATLKCYPIPRHDTVYWYQQGPGQDPQFLISFYEKMQSDKGSIPDRFSAQQFSDYHSELNMSSLELGDSALYFCASSQEDRGRTDTQYFGPGTRLTVL.

This clonotype was seen only a few times. The chain joins TRBV6-1 to TRBJ2-3; 8 nucleotides line up with TRBD1. J was trimmed by 4 bases and V by 2 bases; bases with no gene match: 17. In germline, CDR1 is MNHNS, CDR2 SASEGT. The CDR3 runs to 19 residues. This chain's CDR3 is CASSEWYFLGQGRADTQYF. The CDR3 DNA reads as TGTGCCAGCAGTGAATGGTACTTTCTAGGACAGGGACGTGCAGATACGCAGTATTTT.

This clonotype was found a few times. The gene calls are TRBV6-2 or TRBV6-3 and TRBJ1-1; D gene ambiguous. CDR1 MNHEY and CDR2 SVGEGT come from the germline V gene. V was cut by 0 bases and J by 2 bases, with 10 bases left in between. The CDR3 loop spans 15 amino acids. The CDR3: CASSYSRTRNTEAFF. The CDR3 DNA sequence: TGTGCCAGCAGTTACTCGAGAACCAGAAACACTGAAGCTTTCTTT.

The chain uses TRBV6-5 and TRBJ1-4; the match to TRBD1 covers 8 bases. After removal of 0 bases from V and 8 bases from J, the junction contained 5 bases not matched to a gene. The CDR3 length is 15 residues. Germline CDR1 and CDR2: MNHEY and SVGAGI. In DNA form, the CDR3 reads TGTGCCAGCAGTTACTCTGGACAGGGTATAGAAAAACTGTTTTTT. Its translation is CASSYSGQGIEKLFF.

There are a few counts of this clonotype. The chain combines TRBV6-1 with TRBJ1-5; TRBD1 aligns across 10 bases. Trimming at V came to 5 bases and at J to 2 bases, leaving 9 bases not matched to a gene. CDR3 length equals 17 residues. CDR1 is MNHNS, CDR2 SASEGT, per germline. The CDR3 region is CASSLDRGTVGNQPQHF. For the CDR3, the DNA is TGTGCCAGCAGTCTGGACAGGGGGACGGTAGGCAATCAGCCCCAGCATTTT.

In this sample, this clonotype turned up a few times. The chain joins TRBV29-1 to TRBJ2-1, with D perhaps assigned TRBD1 or TRBD2 (6 bases each). The CDR3 sequence is 14 residues long. Trimming took off 4 bases at V and 3 bases at J, with 13 bases between the two ends. The germline CDR1 and CDR2 sequences are SQVTM and ANQGSEA. The CDR3, as DNA: TGCAGCGTTGGATCCCGGGGGCACTACAATGAGCAGTTCTTC. Its translation: CSVGSRGHYNEQFF.

V is TRBV12-3 or TRBV12-4 and J is TRBJ1-6; TRBD1 might be the D (5 bases). The CDR3 spans 15 residues. V dropped 1 base and J dropped 7 bases, with 11 bases sitting between them. CDR3 nucleotide sequence: TGTGCCAGCAGTTTAGGGGCTGGGGGGAATTCACCCCTCCACTTT. The encoded protein is CASSLGAGGNSPLHF.

CDR3 in DNA: TGCAGTGCAGGGGAGAAGACTAGCGGGAGGGCCAGCGTTACGCAGTATTTT. This gives the protein CSAGEKTSGRASVTQYF. The rearrangement joins TRBV20-1 to TRBJ2-3; 14 nucleotides line up with TRBD2. V shed 6 bases and J 8 bases; nucleotides not matched to a gene: 16. CDR3 length equals 17 residues. In germline, CDR1 is DFQATT, CDR2 SNEGSKA (reference sequence).

The gene calls are TRBV28 and TRBJ2-3; perhaps TRBD2 as D (6 bases). Looked up from germline, CDR1 is MDHEN and CDR2 is SYDVKM. The CDR3 covers 17 residues. V lost 1 base, J lost 1 base, and 15 bases lay in between. In DNA form, the CDR3 reads TGTGCCAGCAGTTTATCCGGACTACCCTATGGCACAGATACGCAGTATTTT. Its protein product is CASSLSGLPYGTDTQYF.

The V gene is TRBV20-1, the J gene TRBJ2-7, with 8 bases fitting TRBD2. The ends lost 0 bases at V and 2 bases at J; junction bases unmatched: 6. The CDR3 has 15 amino acids. The germline gives CDR1 DFQATT, CDR2 SNEGSKA (reference sequence). The CDR3: CSARDRGSGTYEQYF. CDR3 in DNA: TGCAGTGCTAGAGATCGGGGTAGCGGGACCTACGAGCAGTACTTC.

The chain has TRBV12-3 or TRBV12-4 and TRBJ2-7; D unclear. Trimming removed 6 bases at V and 9 bases at J, with 12 bases between. The length of the CDR3 is 11 residues. The CDR3 is CASRLPRRQYF. The CDR3 coding sequence is TGTGCCAGCAGATTGCCCCGACGGCAGTACTTC.

In its sample, this clonotype was seen once. The CDR3 DNA follows: TGTGCCAGCAGCGTTGGGACAGGGATCTACGAGCAGTACTTC. Encoded protein: CASSVGTGIYEQYF. The chain recombines TRBV7-8 with TRBJ2-7; 9 bases are a match to TRBD1. Germline CDR1 and CDR2: SGHVS and FQNEAQ. This CDR3 comprises 14 residues. The V gene end was trimmed by 5 bases and the J gene end by 3 bases; junction bases not matched to a gene: 5.

Details on this clonotype: Because the CDR3's place on the DNA is in doubt, the DNA is left out and the CDR3 is given as listed by TCRdb. The rearrangement uses TRBV7-5 and TRBJ1-2. TRBV7-5 is listed as a pseudogene. The CDR3 length equals 15 residues, ends included. CDR3 sequence reads: CISVPEGRSSYGYTF.

This clonotype was recorded a few times. The chain recombines TRBV20-1 with TRBJ1-1; a possible D gene is TRBD1 (6 bases). The CDR3 extends over 18 amino acids. Trimming shortened V by 0 bases and J by 2 bases, and 22 bases separated the two germline ends. CDR1 DFQATT and CDR2 SNEGSKA come from the germline V gene (reference sequence). The CDR3 sequence: CSARDIGGGGRTNTEAFF. As DNA, the CDR3 is TGCAGTGCTAGAGATATCGGTGGGGGGGGCCGGACAAACACTGAAGCTTTCTTT.

This clonotype was seen only a few times. This chain's CDR3 is CASSLRLQGSNTEAFF. The CDR3 nucleotides read TGTGCCAGCAGTCTACGTCTACAGGGTAGCAACACTGAAGCTTTCTTT. This chain joins TRBV6-2 or TRBV6-3 and TRBJ1-1; tentative D call: TRBD1 (6 bases). This CDR3 contains 16 residues. The germline V gene has CDR1 MNHEY and CDR2 SVGEGT. V was cut by 5 bases and J by 2 bases, with 18 bases left in between.

This clonotype has just a few counts. The rearrangement uses TRBV9 and TRBJ2-7, with 10 bases fitting TRBD1. CDR1 is SGDLS and CDR2 is YYNGEE in the germline V gene. Unmatched junction bases numbered 12, after V lost 0 bases and J lost 6 bases. The CDR3 spans 17 residues. The CDR3 region is CASSVADGGTGVGEQYF. DNA for the CDR3: TGTGCCAGCAGCGTAGCCGATGGAGGGACAGGGGTAGGCGAGCAGTACTTC.

There are a few counts of this clonotype. This chain links TRBV7-2 with TRBJ1-4; tentative D call: TRBD1 (6 bases). Germline CDR1 SGHTA, CDR2 FQGNSA. The V and J ends lost 2 bases and 7 bases respectively, with 17 bases between them. There are 16 residues in the CDR3. CDR3 sequence reads: CASSLSPIQGTEKLFF. The CDR3 DNA reads TGTGCCAGCAGCTTAAGCCCGATCCAGGGGACTGAAAAACTGTTTTTT.

This rearrangement joins TRBV27 to TRBJ1-2, with 8 bases lining up with TRBD1. V lost 3 bases to trimming and J lost 2 bases; unmatched junction nucleotides: 11. This CDR3 has 17 amino acids. Per the germline V gene, CDR1 is MNHEY and CDR2 is SMNVEV (reference sequence). CDR3 in DNA: TGTGCCAGCAGTTTGGGCATGACAGGGGCGATAAACTATGGCTACACCTTC. As protein: CASSLGMTGAINYGYTF.

The rearrangement links TRBV20-1 to TRBJ1-3; TRBD1 might be the D (5 bases). Germline CDR1 DFQATT, CDR2 SNEGSKA (reference sequence). This CDR3 is built from 20 residues. V dropped 0 bases and J dropped 4 bases, with 28 bases sitting between them. The CDR3 DNA follows: TGCAGTGCTAGAGATAACCGAGGTGCCGGGGGAGCCAGTACAGGAAACACCATATATTTT. Translation gives CSARDNRGAGGASTGNTIYF.